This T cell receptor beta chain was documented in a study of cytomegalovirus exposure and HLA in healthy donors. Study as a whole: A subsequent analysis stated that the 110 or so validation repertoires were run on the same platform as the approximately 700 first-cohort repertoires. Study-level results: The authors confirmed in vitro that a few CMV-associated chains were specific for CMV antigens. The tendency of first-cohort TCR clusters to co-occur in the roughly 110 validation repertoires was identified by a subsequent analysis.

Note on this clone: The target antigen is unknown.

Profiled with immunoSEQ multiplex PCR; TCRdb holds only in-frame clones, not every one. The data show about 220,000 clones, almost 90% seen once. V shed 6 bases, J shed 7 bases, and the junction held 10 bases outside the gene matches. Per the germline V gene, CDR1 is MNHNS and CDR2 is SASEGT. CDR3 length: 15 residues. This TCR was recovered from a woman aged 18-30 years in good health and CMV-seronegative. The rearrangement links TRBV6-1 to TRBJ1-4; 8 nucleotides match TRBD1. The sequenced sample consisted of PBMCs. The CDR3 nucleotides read TGTGCCAGCAGGGAGGGGACAGGACTTGGTGAAAAACTGTTTTTT. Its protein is CASREGTGLGEKLFF.